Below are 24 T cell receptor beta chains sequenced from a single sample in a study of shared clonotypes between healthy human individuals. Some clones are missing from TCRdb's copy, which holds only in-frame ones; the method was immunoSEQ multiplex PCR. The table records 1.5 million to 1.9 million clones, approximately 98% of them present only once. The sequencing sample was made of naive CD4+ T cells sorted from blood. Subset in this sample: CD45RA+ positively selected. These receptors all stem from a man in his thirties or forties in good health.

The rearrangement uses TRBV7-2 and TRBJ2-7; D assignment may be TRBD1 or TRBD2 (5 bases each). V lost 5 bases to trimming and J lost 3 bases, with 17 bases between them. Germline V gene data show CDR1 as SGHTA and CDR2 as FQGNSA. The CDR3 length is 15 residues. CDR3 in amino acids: CASSPNTGTFYEQYF. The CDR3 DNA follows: TGTGCCAGCAGCCCTAATACCGGGACCTTCTACGAGCAGTACTTC. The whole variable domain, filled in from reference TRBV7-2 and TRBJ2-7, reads GAGVSQSPSNKVTEKGKDVELRCDPISGHTALYWYRQSLGQGLEFLIYFQGNSAPDKSGLPSDRFSAERTGGSVSTLTIQRTQQEDSAVYLCASSPNTGTFYEQYFGPGTRLTVT.

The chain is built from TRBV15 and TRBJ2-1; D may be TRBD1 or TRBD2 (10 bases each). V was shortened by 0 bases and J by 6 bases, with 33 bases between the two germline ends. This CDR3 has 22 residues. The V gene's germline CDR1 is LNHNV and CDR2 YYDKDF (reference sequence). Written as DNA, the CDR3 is TGTGCCACCAGCAGAGATCGTACCCCGGACAGGGGGAGCGGGAGGGCCTTCAATGAGCAGTTCTTC. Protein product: CATSRDRTPDRGSGRAFNEQFF.

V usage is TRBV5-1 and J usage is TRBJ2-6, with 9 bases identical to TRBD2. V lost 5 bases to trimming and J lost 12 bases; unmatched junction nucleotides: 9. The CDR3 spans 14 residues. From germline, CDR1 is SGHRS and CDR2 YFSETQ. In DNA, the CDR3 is TGCGCCAGCAGTTCTACCCTAGCGGGGCGCGTCCTGACTTTC. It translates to CASSSTLAGRVLTF.

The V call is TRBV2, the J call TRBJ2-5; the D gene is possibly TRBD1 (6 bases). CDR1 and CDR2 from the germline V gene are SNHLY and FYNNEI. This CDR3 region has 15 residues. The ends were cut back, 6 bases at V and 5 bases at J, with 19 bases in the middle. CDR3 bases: TGTGCCAGCAGCCGAAGATGGGGGCGCGGGGAGACCCAGTACTTC. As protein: CASSRRWGRGETQYF.

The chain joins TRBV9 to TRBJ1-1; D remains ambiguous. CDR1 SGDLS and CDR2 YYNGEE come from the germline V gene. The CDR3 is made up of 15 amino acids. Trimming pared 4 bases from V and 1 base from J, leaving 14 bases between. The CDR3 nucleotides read TGTGCCAGCAGCCCCCAGGACCGGCGGAACACTGAAGCTTTCTTT. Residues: CASSPQDRRNTEAFF.

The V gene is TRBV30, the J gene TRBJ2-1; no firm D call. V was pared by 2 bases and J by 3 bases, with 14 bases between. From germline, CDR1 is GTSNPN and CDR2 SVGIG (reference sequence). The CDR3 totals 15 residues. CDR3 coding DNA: TGTGCCTGGAGTCAATCAGGTGGGGTCTACAATGAGCAGTTCTTC. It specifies CAWSQSGGVYNEQFF.

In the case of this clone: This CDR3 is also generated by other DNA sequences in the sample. CDR3 nucleotide sequence: TGTGCCAGCAGCTTAGTCGGTCAGAGCAATCAGCCCCAGCATTTT. This translates into CASSLVGQSNQPQHF. The chain couples TRBV7-2 to TRBJ1-5; no clear D gene. The length of the CDR3 is 15 residues. Germline V CDR1 and CDR2: SGHTA, FQGNSA. V dropped 1 base and J dropped 1 base, with 8 bases sitting between them.

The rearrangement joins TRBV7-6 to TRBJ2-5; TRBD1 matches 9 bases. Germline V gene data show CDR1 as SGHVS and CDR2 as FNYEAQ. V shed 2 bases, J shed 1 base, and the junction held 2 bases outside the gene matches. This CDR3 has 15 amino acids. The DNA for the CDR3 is TGTGCCAGCAGCTTACCGACAGGGGGCCAAGAGACCCAGTACTTC. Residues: CASSLPTGGQETQYF.

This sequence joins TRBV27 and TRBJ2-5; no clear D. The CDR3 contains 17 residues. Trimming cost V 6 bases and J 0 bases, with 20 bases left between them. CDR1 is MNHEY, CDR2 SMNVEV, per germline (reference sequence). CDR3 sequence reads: CASSQRSGWRNQETQYF. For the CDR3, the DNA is TGTGCCAGCAGCCAGCGATCAGGCTGGCGGAACCAAGAGACCCAGTACTTC.

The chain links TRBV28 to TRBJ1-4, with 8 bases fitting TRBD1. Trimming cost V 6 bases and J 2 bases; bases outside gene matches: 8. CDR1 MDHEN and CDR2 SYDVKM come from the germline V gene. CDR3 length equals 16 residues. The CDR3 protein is CASSQTGATTNEKLFF. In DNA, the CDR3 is TGTGCCAGCAGCCAGACAGGGGCTACTACTAATGAAAAACTGTTTTTT.

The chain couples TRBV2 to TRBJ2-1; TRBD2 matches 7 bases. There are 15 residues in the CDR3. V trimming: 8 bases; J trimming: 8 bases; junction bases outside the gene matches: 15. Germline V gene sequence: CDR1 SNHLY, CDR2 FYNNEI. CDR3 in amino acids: CASLEVAGVRDEQFF. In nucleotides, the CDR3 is TGTGCCAGCCTGGAGGTGGCGGGAGTTCGGGATGAGCAGTTCTTC.

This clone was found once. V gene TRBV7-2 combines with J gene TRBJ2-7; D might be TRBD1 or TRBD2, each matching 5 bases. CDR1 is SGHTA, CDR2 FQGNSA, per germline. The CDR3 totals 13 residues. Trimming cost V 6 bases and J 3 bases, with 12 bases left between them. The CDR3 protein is CASSNRGNYEQYF. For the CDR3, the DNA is TGTGCCAGCAGTAACCGGGGCAACTACGAGCAGTACTTC.

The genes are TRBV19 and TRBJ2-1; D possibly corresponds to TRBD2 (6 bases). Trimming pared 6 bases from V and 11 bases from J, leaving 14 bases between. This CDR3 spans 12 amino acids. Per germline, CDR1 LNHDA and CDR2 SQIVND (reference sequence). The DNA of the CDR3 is TGTGCCAGTAGCGTGGGAGGAAGGAAGCAGTTCTTC. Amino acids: CASSVGGRKQFF.

CDR3 DNA sequence: TGTGCCAGCAGCTTTGACAATGAGCAGTTCTTC. This translates into CASSFDNEQFF. The chain has TRBV7-2 and TRBJ2-1; no clear D gene. Per the germline V gene, CDR1 is SGHTA and CDR2 is FQGNSA. The CDR3 runs 11 residues. Trimming left V 3 bases short and J 5 bases short, with 2 bases between.

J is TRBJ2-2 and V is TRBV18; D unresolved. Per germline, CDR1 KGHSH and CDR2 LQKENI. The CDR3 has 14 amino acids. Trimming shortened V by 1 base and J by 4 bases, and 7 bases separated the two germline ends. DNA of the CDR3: TGTGCCAGCTCACCACAGGGTCGCACCGGGGAGCTGTTTTTT. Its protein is CASSPQGRTGELFF.

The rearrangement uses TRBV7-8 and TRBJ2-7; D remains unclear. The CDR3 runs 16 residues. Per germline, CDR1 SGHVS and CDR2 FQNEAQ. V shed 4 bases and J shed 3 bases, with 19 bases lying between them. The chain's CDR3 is CASSSSAPVWSYEQYF. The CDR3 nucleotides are TGTGCCAGCAGCTCCTCCGCCCCTGTATGGAGCTACGAGCAGTACTTC.

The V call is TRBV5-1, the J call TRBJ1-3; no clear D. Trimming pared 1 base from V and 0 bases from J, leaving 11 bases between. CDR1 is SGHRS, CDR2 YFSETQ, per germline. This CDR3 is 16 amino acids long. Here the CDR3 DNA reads TGCGCCAGCAGCTTGCTGGGCCCCAGCTCTGGAAACACCATATATTTT. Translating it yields CASSLLGPSSGNTIYF.

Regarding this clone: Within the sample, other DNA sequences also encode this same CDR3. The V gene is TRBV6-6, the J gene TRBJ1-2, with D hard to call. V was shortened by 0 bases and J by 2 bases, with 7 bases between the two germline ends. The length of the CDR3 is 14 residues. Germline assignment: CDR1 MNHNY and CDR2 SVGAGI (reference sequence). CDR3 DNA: TGTGCCAGCAGTTACTCAGGCAGCAACTATGGCTACACCTTC. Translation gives CASSYSGSNYGYTF.

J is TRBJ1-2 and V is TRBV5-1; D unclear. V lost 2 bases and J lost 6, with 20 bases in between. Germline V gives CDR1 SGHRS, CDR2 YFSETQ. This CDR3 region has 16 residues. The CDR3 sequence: CASSFVRGRSSDGYTF. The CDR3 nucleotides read TGCGCCAGCAGCTTCGTAAGAGGGAGGTCATCGGATGGCTACACCTTC.

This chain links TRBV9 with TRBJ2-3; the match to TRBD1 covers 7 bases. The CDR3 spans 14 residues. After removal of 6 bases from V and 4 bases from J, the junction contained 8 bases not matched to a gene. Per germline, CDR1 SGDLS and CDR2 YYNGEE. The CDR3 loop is CASNPTGFPDTQYF. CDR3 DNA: TGTGCCAGCAACCCGACAGGGTTTCCAGATACGCAGTATTTT.

CDR3 sequence: CASSLAYEISYEQYF. CDR3 coding DNA: TGTGCCAGCAGCTTGGCTTACGAGATCTCCTACGAGCAGTACTTC. V usage is TRBV5-8 and J usage is TRBJ2-7; D is ambiguous. CDR1 and CDR2 (germline): SGHTS, YDEGEE. There are 15 residues in the CDR3. The V end lost 0 bases, the J end lost 0 bases, and 10 bases lay between the germline ends.

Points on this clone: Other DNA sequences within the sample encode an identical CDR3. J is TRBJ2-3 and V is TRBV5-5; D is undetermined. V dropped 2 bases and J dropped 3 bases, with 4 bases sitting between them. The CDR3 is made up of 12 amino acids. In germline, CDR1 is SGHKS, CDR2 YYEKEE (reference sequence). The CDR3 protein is CASSFSTDTQYF. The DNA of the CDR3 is TGTGCCAGCAGCTTTTCGACAGATACGCAGTATTTT.

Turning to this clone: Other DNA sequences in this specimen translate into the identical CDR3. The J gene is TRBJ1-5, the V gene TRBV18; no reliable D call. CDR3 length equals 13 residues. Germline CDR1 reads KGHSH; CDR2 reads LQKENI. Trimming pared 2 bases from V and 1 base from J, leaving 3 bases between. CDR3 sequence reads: CASSPGSNQPQHF. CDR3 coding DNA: TGTGCCAGCTCACCAGGAAGCAATCAGCCCCAGCATTTT.

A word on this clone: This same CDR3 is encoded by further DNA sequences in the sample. The CDR3: CASSLDGYGYTF. The DNA for the CDR3 is TGTGCCAGCAGTTTAGACGGCTATGGCTACACCTTC. The chain is built from TRBV28 and TRBJ1-2; no clear D. Trimming took off 2 bases at V and 4 bases at J, with 5 bases between the two ends. The CDR3 has 12 amino acids. CDR1 is MDHEN and CDR2 is SYDVKM in the germline V gene.